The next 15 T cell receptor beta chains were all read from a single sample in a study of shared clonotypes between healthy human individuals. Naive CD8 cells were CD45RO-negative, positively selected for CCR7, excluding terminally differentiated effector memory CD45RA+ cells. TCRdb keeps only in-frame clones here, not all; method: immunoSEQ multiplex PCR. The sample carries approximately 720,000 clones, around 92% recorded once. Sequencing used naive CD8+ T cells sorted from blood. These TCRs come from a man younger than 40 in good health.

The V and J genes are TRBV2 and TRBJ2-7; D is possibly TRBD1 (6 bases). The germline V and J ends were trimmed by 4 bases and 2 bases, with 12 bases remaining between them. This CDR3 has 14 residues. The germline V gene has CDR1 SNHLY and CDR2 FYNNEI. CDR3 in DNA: TGTGCCAGCAGTGGGGGAACAGGGACCTACGAGCAGTACTTC. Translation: CASSGGTGTYEQYF.

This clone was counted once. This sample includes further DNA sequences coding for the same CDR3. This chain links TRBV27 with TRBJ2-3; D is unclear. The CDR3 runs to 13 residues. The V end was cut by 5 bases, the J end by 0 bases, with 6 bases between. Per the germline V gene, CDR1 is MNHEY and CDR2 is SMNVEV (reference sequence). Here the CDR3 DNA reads TGTGCCAGCAGTCCCCTCAGCACAGATACGCAGTATTTT. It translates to CASSPLSTDTQYF.

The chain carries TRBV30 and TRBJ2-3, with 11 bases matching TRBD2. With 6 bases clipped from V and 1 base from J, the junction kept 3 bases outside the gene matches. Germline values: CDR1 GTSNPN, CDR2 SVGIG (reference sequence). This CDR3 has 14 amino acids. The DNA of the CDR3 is TGTGCCTGTGCACTAGCGGGAGGCACAGATACGCAGTATTTT. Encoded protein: CACALAGGTDTQYF. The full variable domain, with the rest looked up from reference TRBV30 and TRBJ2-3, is SQTIHQWPATLVQPVGSPLSLECTVEGTSNPNLYWYRQAAGRGLQLLFYSVGIGQISSEVPQNLSASRPQDRQFILSSKKLLLSDSGFYLCACALAGGTDTQYFGPGTRLTVL.

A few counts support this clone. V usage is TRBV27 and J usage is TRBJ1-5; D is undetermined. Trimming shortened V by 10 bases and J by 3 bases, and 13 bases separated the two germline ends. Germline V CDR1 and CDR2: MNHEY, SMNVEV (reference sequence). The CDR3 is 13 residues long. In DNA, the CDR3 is TGTGCCACCGCCACAAGCGCCAATCAGCCCCAGCATTTT. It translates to CATATSANQPQHF.

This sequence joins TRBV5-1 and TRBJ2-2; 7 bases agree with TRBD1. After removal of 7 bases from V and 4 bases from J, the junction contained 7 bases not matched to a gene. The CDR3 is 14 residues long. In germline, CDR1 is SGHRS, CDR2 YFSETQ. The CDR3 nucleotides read TGCGCCAGCGATCCGACAGGGCGCACCGGGGAGCTGTTTTTT. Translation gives CASDPTGRTGELFF.

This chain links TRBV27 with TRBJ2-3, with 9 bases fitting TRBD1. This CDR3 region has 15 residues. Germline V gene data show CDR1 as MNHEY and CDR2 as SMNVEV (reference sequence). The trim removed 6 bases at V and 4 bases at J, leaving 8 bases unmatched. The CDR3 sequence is CASSPGTGRADTQYF. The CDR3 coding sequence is TGTGCCAGCAGCCCCGGGACAGGGAGAGCAGATACGCAGTATTTT.

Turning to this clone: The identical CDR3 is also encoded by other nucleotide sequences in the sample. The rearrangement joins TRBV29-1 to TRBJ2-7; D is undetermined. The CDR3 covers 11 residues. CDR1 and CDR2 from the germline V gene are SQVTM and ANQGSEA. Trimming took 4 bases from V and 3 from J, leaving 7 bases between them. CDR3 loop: CSVGSGYEQYF. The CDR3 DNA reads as TGCAGCGTTGGATCAGGCTACGAGCAGTACTTC.

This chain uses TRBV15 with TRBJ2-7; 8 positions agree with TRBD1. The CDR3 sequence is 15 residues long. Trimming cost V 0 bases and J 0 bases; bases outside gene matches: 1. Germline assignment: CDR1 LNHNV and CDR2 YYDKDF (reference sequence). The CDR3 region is CATSREGQVSYEQYF. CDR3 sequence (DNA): TGTGCCACCAGCAGAGAGGGACAGGTCTCCTACGAGCAGTACTTC. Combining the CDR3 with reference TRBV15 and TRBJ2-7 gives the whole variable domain DAMVIQNPRYQVTQFGKPVTLSCSQTLNHNVMYWYQQKSSQAPKLLFHYYDKDFNNEADTPDNFQSRRPNTSFCFLDIRSPGLGDTAMYLCATSREGQVSYEQYFGPGTRLTVT.

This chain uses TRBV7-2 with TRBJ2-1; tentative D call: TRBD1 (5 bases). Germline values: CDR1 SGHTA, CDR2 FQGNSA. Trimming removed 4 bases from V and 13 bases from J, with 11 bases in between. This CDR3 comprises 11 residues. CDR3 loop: CASSSGQLQFF. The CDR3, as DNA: TGTGCCAGCAGCTCTGGACAATTACAGTTCTTC.

Written as DNA, the CDR3 is TGTGCCAGCTCACGGGAAGTCTGGAATGAGCAGTTCTTC. Protein: CASSREVWNEQFF. V is TRBV18 and J is TRBJ2-1; D is ambiguous. The ends were cut back, 4 bases at V and 7 bases at J, with 11 bases in the middle. CDR1 and CDR2 (germline): KGHSH, LQKENI. The CDR3 contains 13 residues.

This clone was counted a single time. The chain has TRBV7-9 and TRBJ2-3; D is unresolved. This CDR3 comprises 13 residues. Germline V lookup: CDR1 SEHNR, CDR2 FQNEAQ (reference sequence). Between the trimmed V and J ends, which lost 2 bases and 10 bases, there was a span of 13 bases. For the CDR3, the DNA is TGTGCCAGCAGCTTACCAACAGAATGGGCGCAGTATTTT. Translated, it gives CASSLPTEWAQYF.

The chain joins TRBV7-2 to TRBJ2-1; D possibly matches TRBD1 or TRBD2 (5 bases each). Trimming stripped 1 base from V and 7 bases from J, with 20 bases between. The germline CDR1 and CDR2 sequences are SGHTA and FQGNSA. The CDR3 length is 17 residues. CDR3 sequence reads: CASSLGTGTRPGNEQFF. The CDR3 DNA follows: TGTGCCAGCAGCTTAGGAACCGGGACCCGACCAGGGAATGAGCAGTTCTTC.

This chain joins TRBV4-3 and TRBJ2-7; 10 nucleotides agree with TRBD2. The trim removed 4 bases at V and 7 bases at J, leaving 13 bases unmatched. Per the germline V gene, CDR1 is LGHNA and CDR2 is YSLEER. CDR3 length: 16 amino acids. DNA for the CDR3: TGCGCCAGCAGCCCAAGTAGCGGGGGGCAATTTTATGAGCAGTACTTC. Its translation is CASSPSSGGQFYEQYF.

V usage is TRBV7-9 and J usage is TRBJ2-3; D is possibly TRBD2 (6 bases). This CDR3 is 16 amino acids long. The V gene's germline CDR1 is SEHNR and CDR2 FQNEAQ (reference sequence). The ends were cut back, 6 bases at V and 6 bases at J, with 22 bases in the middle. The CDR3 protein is CASRIMEGMDADTQYF. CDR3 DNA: TGTGCCAGCAGGATCATGGAGGGGATGGATGCGGATACGCAGTATTTT.

CDR3 in amino acids: CSVAAGNEKLFF. The CDR3 nucleotides read TGCAGCGTTGCGGCTGGGAATGAAAAACTGTTTTTT. This chain uses TRBV29-1 with TRBJ1-4; D ambiguous. CDR3 length: 12 residues. V shed 4 bases and J shed 5 bases, with 8 bases lying between them. Germline V CDR1 and CDR2: SQVTM, ANQGSEA.